A single sample gave rise to the 31 T cell receptor beta chains below, sequenced in a study of blood T cell repertoires in COVID-19. Some clones are missing from TCRdb's copy, which holds only in-frame ones; the method was immunoSEQ multiplex PCR. The table includes roughly 200,000 clones, 70% to 90% detected once. The specimen sequenced was PBMCs or T cells enriched from blood (not recorded which). All receptors derive from a woman in her thirties or forties in a cohort exposed to, infected with or recovered from COVID-19 (not recorded which).

The CDR3 region is CASSDEGGGSTDTQYF. In DNA form, the CDR3 reads TGTGCCAGCAGTGACGAGGGCGGGGGGAGCACAGATACGCAGTATTTT. The gene calls are TRBV6-4 and TRBJ2-3; 8 positions match TRBD2. The CDR3 covers 16 residues. The trim removed 2 bases at V and 0 bases at J, leaving 4 bases unmatched. From germline, CDR1 is MRHNA and CDR2 SNTAGT.

This chain joins TRBV28 and TRBJ1-4, with D hard to call. Germline values: CDR1 MDHEN, CDR2 SYDVKM. Trimming left V 7 bases short and J 8 bases short, with 23 bases between. This CDR3 has 16 amino acids. The CDR3 sequence: CASTRLREAYQEKLFF. The CDR3 nucleotides read TGTGCCAGCACCCGCCTTCGTGAGGCCTACCAGGAAAAACTGTTTTTT.

This chain uses TRBV13 with TRBJ1-4; D is unresolved. Per germline, CDR1 PRHDT and CDR2 FYEKMQ (reference sequence). The CDR3 has 15 amino acids. V lost 4 bases and J 3 bases, leaving 12 bases between the germline ends. In DNA form, the CDR3 reads TGTGCCAGCAGCTCCCGACATCGGTCTAATGAAAAACTGTTTTTT. Translation: CASSSRHRSNEKLFF.

As DNA, the CDR3 is TGTGCCAGCAGTCTTAACAGGGGCGAAAAACTGTTTTTT. It is translated as CASSLNRGEKLFF. The rearrangement uses TRBV6-6 and TRBJ1-4, with 7 nucleotides matching TRBD1. This CDR3 has 13 residues. Germline V gene sequence: CDR1 MNHNY, CDR2 SVGAGI (reference sequence). The J segment lost 8 bases and the V segment lost 5 bases, leaving 5 bases of the junction unmatched.

This sequence joins TRBV30 and TRBJ1-2; D remains ambiguous. Trimming cost V 1 base and J 1 base, with 13 bases left between them. CDR3 length: 15 amino acids. Germline loops: CDR1 GTSNPN, CDR2 SVGIG (reference sequence). The DNA for the CDR3 is TGTGCCTGGAGTGCGGGGAGGATAAATAACTATGGCTACACCTTC. This codes for CAWSAGRINNYGYTF.

This rearrangement joins TRBV7-6 to TRBJ2-1; 8 bases line up with TRBD2. Losses at the gene ends were 1 base for V and 4 bases for J; bases not matched to a gene: 9. Germline loops: CDR1 SGHVS, CDR2 FNYEAQ. The CDR3 covers 17 residues. CDR3 amino acids: CASSLGREGQSYNEQFF. In DNA form, the CDR3 reads TGTGCCAGCAGCTTAGGACGGGAGGGCCAGTCGTACAATGAGCAGTTCTTC.

This clone was observed a few times. The chain combines TRBV6-1 with TRBJ1-2, with a tentative D call TRBD1 (5 bases). This CDR3 is 14 amino acids long. Trimming cost V 2 bases and J 4 bases, with 11 bases left between them. Germline V lookup: CDR1 MNHNS, CDR2 SASEGT. Here the CDR3 DNA reads TGTGCCAGCAGTGAAAGGTCAGGGTCCTATGGCTACACCTTC. As protein: CASSERSGSYGYTF.

The rearrangement links TRBV27 to TRBJ1-2; 8 nucleotides line up with TRBD1. V shed 8 bases and J 5 bases; nucleotides not matched to a gene: 16. The CDR3 spans 16 residues. Germline V CDR1 and CDR2: MNHEY, SMNVEV (reference sequence). CDR3 protein: CASGMPMTGDPYGYTF. The DNA for the CDR3 is TGTGCCAGCGGCATGCCTATGACAGGGGATCCTTATGGCTACACCTTC.

V gene TRBV4-3 combines with J gene TRBJ2-1; 10 bases line up with TRBD2. The CDR3 runs 16 residues. The V segment lost 4 bases and the J segment 8 bases; nucleotides outside the gene matches: 11. The V gene's germline CDR1 is LGHNA and CDR2 YSLEER. DNA of the CDR3: TGCGCCAGCAGCCGCTCACAGCGGGGGGGTGGGGATGAGCAGTTCTTC. This gives the protein CASSRSQRGGGDEQFF.

The gene calls are TRBV3-1 (or the pseudogene TRBV3-2) and TRBJ2-1, with unresolved D. Germline CDR1 reads LGHDT; CDR2 reads YNNKEL (reference sequence). The CDR3 is 13 amino acids. The V gene lost 4 bases and the J gene lost 8 bases, with 12 bases spanning the gap. CDR3 protein: CASSLGSVYEQFF. As DNA, the CDR3 is TGTGCCAGCAGCCTTGGAAGCGTCTATGAGCAGTTCTTC.

The chain combines TRBV7-9 with TRBJ2-3; a possible D gene is TRBD2 (6 bases). V lost 2 bases, J lost 0 bases, and 12 bases lay in between. The CDR3 runs 16 residues. Germline V gene lookup returns CDR1 SEHNR and CDR2 FQNEAQ (reference sequence). CDR3 coding DNA: TGTGCCAGCAGCTTACCGCGGGGCGGGAGCACAGATACGCAGTATTTT. It codes for CASSLPRGGSTDTQYF.

The chain carries TRBV10-3 and TRBJ1-1; D is possibly TRBD1 (6 bases). The CDR3 contains 14 residues. Germline values: CDR1 ENHRY, CDR2 SYGVKD. Trimming shortened V by 3 bases and J by 1 base, and 9 bases separated the two germline ends. The CDR3 is CAISETGQNTEAFF. The CDR3 nucleotides are TGTGCCATCAGTGAAACAGGGCAGAACACTGAAGCTTTCTTT.

The chain combines TRBV27 with TRBJ1-1; D is undetermined. The germline CDR1 and CDR2 sequences are MNHEY and SMNVEV (reference sequence). This CDR3 is 13 amino acids long. V was shortened by 2 bases and J by 2 bases, with 6 bases between the two germline ends. Written as DNA, the CDR3 is TGTGCCAGCAGTTTAGCGGATAACACTGAAGCTTTCTTT. Its protein is CASSLADNTEAFF.

The rearrangement links TRBV15 to TRBJ1-2, with D possibly TRBD1 on 5 matching bases. V was clipped by 0 bases and J by 4 bases, with 12 bases between them. Germline V gene lookup returns CDR1 LNHNV and CDR2 YYDKDF (reference sequence). There are 15 residues in the CDR3. CDR3 in DNA: TGTGCCACCAGCAGAGATGGGGCAGGGTCCTATGGCTACACCTTC. Translating it yields CATSRDGAGSYGYTF.

The chain uses TRBV10-1 and TRBJ2-1; D remains unclear. Germline V CDR1 and CDR2: WNHNN, SYGVQD (reference sequence). The length of the CDR3 is 15 residues. Trimming cost V 5 bases and J 0 bases, with 11 bases left between them. Written as DNA, the CDR3 is TGCGCCAGCAGTCCACCAGATAACTCCTACAATGAGCAGTTCTTC. It specifies CASSPPDNSYNEQFF.

The chain recombines TRBV7-2 with TRBJ2-5, with 9 bases fitting TRBD1. V dropped 5 bases and J dropped 5; count of bases not matched to a gene: 12. Germline loops: CDR1 SGHTA, CDR2 FQGNSA. The CDR3 contains 16 residues. The CDR3 region is CASSVRTGAHPETQYF. In nucleotides, the CDR3 is TGTGCCAGCAGCGTACGGACAGGGGCCCATCCGGAGACCCAGTACTTC.

The V and J genes are TRBV2 and TRBJ2-3; no reliable D call. Trimming pared 3 bases from V and 0 bases from J, leaving 10 bases between. The CDR3 sequence is 15 residues long. Germline CDR1 SNHLY, CDR2 FYNNEI. CDR3 loop: CASSDDITSTDTQYF. The CDR3 DNA follows: TGTGCCAGCAGTGATGATATTACTAGCACAGATACGCAGTATTTT.

This clone has only a few counts. The chain uses TRBV6-2 or TRBV6-3 and TRBJ2-5, with a possible D match to TRBD2 (5 bases). The CDR3 is 13 amino acids. V was shortened by 5 bases and J by 2 bases, with 9 bases between the two germline ends. The V gene's germline CDR1 is MNHEY and CDR2 SVGEGT. The CDR3, as DNA: TGTGCCAGCAGTGGACTCGAACAAGAGACCCAGTACTTC. It is translated as CASSGLEQETQYF.

The chain combines TRBV4-1 with TRBJ2-7; TRBD2 aligns across 9 bases. CDR1 MGHRA and CDR2 YSYEKL come from the germline V gene. With V trimmed by 3 bases and J by 2 bases, 5 bases remained unmatched. The CDR3 is made up of 15 amino acids. The DNA of the CDR3 is TGCGCCAGCAGCCAGAGGACTAGCGCGCCCTACGAGCAGTACTTC. Amino acid sequence: CASSQRTSAPYEQYF.

The chain couples TRBV5-6 to TRBJ1-5; D uncertain. Germline V lookup: CDR1 SGHDT, CDR2 YYEEEE. The CDR3 totals 13 residues. Trimming cost V 0 bases and J 4 bases, with 5 bases left between them. The CDR3 loop is CASSLAGNQPQHF. For the CDR3, the DNA is TGTGCCAGCAGCTTGGCGGGAAATCAGCCCCAGCATTTT.

This clone was seen at least ten times. This chain links TRBV11-2 with TRBJ2-7; D may be TRBD1 (5 bases). The V gene lost 0 bases and the J gene lost 2 bases, with 11 bases spanning the gap. Germline assignment: CDR1 SGHAT and CDR2 FQNNGV. The CDR3 is 15 residues long. CDR3 in DNA: TGTGCCAGCAGCTTAGAGGATGGGGCCGCCTACGAGCAGTACTTC. It codes for CASSLEDGAAYEQYF.

The chain uses TRBV2 and TRBJ1-1; 7 nucleotides line up with TRBD1. The CDR3 totals 18 residues. The V gene end was trimmed by 6 bases and the J gene end by 0 bases; junction bases not matched to a gene: 16. Germline loops: CDR1 SNHLY, CDR2 FYNNEI. For the CDR3, the DNA is TGTGCCAGCAGCGTAGACAGGGCCCCGCTAAGTTTGAACACTGAAGCTTTCTTT. The encoded protein is CASSVDRAPLSLNTEAFF. Combining the CDR3 with reference TRBV2 and TRBJ1-1 gives the whole variable domain EPEVTQTPSHQVTQMGQEVILRCVPISNHLYFYWYRQILGQKVEFLVSFYNNEISEKSEIFDDQFSVERPDGSNFTLKIRSTKLEDSAMYFCASSVDRAPLSLNTEAFFGQGTRLTVV.

J is TRBJ1-1 and V is TRBV29-1, with 9 bases aligning to TRBD1. Germline loops: CDR1 SQVTM, CDR2 ANQGSEA. This CDR3 has 15 amino acids. V lost 7 bases to trimming and J lost 0 bases; unmatched junction nucleotides: 9. The CDR3 sequence is CSARWDREMNTEAFF. In nucleotides, the CDR3 is TGCAGCGCTCGGTGGGACAGGGAGATGAACACTGAAGCTTTCTTT.

CDR3 loop: CSVDEGVRNTGELFF. DNA of the CDR3: TGCAGCGTTGACGAGGGGGTTCGGAACACCGGGGAGCTGTTTTTT. The gene calls are TRBV29-1 and TRBJ2-2; a possible D gene is TRBD1 (6 bases). V was clipped by 3 bases and J by 1 base, with 12 bases between them. The CDR3 spans 15 residues. The germline gives CDR1 SQVTM, CDR2 ANQGSEA.

This clone was seen only a few times. This rearrangement joins TRBV11-3 to TRBJ2-7; D is ambiguous. Germline CDR1 SGHNT, CDR2 YENEEA. Deletions cut 2 bases from V and 0 bases from J, with 8 bases between. The CDR3 length is 14 residues. CDR3 residues: CASSLTFPSYEQYF. CDR3 DNA: TGTGCCAGCAGCTTAACTTTCCCCTCCTACGAGCAGTACTTC. Combining the CDR3 with reference TRBV11-3 and TRBJ2-7 gives the whole variable domain EAGVVQSPRYKIIEKKQPVAFWCNPISGHNTLYWYLQNLGQGPELLIRYENEEAVDDSQLPKDRFSAERLKGVDSTLKIQPAELGDSAVYLCASSLTFPSYEQYFGPGTRLTVT.

V is TRBV11-3 and J is TRBJ2-6; 9 bases are a match to TRBD1. This CDR3 has 16 residues. The trim removed 4 bases at V and 2 bases at J, leaving 3 bases unmatched. CDR1 and CDR2 from the germline V gene are SGHNT and YENEEA. The CDR3 here is CASSSGQGTGANVLTF. The DNA of the CDR3 is TGTGCCAGCAGCTCTGGACAGGGGACTGGGGCCAACGTCCTGACTTTC.

The chain combines TRBV6-5 with TRBJ1-1; a possible D gene is TRBD1 (6 bases). CDR1 and CDR2 (germline): MNHEY, SVGAGI. The CDR3 consists of 15 residues. V was pared by 6 bases and J by 0 bases, with 14 bases between. This CDR3 reads CASRIVRGMNTEAFF. CDR3 nucleotides: TGTGCCAGCAGGATAGTCAGGGGAATGAACACTGAAGCTTTCTTT.

This rearrangement joins TRBV7-2 to TRBJ1-3; perhaps TRBD1 as D (6 bases). Trimming pared 5 bases from V and 0 bases from J, leaving 14 bases between. Germline CDR1 SGHTA, CDR2 FQGNSA. This CDR3 has 16 residues. As DNA, the CDR3 is TGTGCCAGCAGCCTAACAGGGCAGGGCTCTGGAAACACCATATATTTT. It is translated as CASSLTGQGSGNTIYF.

This chain uses TRBV24-1 with TRBJ1-1; D gene unclear. Trimming left V 5 bases short and J 1 base short, with 7 bases between. CDR3 length equals 13 residues. CDR1 KGHDR and CDR2 SFDVKD come from the germline V gene. CDR3 sequence: CATSAAGNTEAFF. The DNA for the CDR3 is TGTGCCACCAGTGCGGCGGGGAACACTGAAGCTTTCTTT.

The chain carries TRBV6-6 and TRBJ1-4; D gene uncertain. Germline V lookup: CDR1 MNHNY, CDR2 SVGAGI (reference sequence). Trimming removed 5 bases at V and 1 base at J, with 8 bases between. The CDR3 sequence is 14 residues long. The CDR3 DNA reads TGTGCCAGCAGTAGTACCGGAACTAATGAAAAACTGTTTTTT. This gives the protein CASSSTGTNEKLFF.

V gene TRBV19 combines with J gene TRBJ1-2, with 9 bases that match TRBD1. This CDR3 has 18 amino acids. V trimming: 5 bases; J trimming: 4 bases; junction bases outside the gene matches: 17. The germline V gene has CDR1 LNHDA and CDR2 SQIVND (reference sequence). The CDR3 bases are TGTGCCAGTAGTGACCCGGGACAGGGCGGTTTGAGCCTCTATGGCTACACCTTC. Its translation: CASSDPGQGGLSLYGYTF.